The sequence of this T cell receptor (beta chain) was determined in a study of molecular identifiers for immune sequencing clone quantification. Findings of the study overall: Clonotypes topping 20 RNA copies carried over 99% of effector molecules but under 1% of naive ones.

Using its own MiXCR run on the PCR reads, TCRdb lists one record per CDR3 protein. The sample contains 300,000 to 350,000 distinct CDR3 sequences, about 22% of which appear only once. This clonotype was observed a handful of times. Antigen specificity is unknown. This CDR3 is 14 amino acids long. The J segment lost 5 bases and the V segment lost 5 bases, leaving 5 bases of the junction unmatched. Germline CDR1 and CDR2: LNHDA and SQIVND (reference sequence). The specimen was naive CD8+ T cells from blood, with Jurkat cell RNA spiked in. Subset given: FACS-sorted CD8+CD4-CCR7+CD45RA+ naive T cells. V usage is TRBV19 and J usage is TRBJ2-2; 7 positions agree with TRBD1. This receptor was obtained from a human donor in good health. Some libraries in this study had Jurkat cell RNA spiked in. For the CDR3, the DNA is TGTGCCAGTAGTGAAACAGGGGTTACCGGGGAGCTGTTTTTT. Translated: CASSETGVTGELFF.